The present entry profiles one TCR beta chain with its context. Its target is unknown. This sample stems from a study of T cell repertoires in ileal Crohn's disease. Study outcomes and limitations: Clonality above 26.8% at surgery always came with endoscopic recurrence.

This table comes from immunoSEQ multiplex PCR, and its TCRdb copy is limited to in-frame clones, with some not included. The data contain some 15,000 clones, roughly two thirds of them singletons. This TCR was recovered from an adult with Crohn's disease. The sample was ileal tissue.

CDR3 protein: CASSQGQDTDTQYF. The CDR3 DNA is TGTGCCAGCTCACAGGGACAGGACACAGATACGCAGTATTTT. The chain combines TRBV18 with TRBJ2-3; 8 nucleotides agree with TRBD1. The V gene's germline CDR1 is KGHSH and CDR2 LQKENI. The CDR3 length is 14 residues. V dropped 4 bases and J dropped 2; count of bases not matched to a gene: 2.